This TCR beta chain was obtained from a study of blood T cells in healthy people across ages. A second PCR, run for about 7 to 11 cycles, used a sample-barcoded 5' primer plus a J-beta primer mix. The template-switch adaptor was a 5' adaptor with 12 random nucleotides. It tagged each cDNA molecule. Each CDR3 protein gets one entry after TCRdb re-called the 5' RACE reads with MiXCR. Here the sample spans 700,000 or so distinct CDR3 sequences, about 20% being singletons. Note on this clonotype: Antigen unknown.

This CDR3 is built from 12 residues. Trimming removed 6 bases from V and 7 bases from J, with 9 bases in between. Study-wide points: The lack of PBMC sorting stopped any conclusive naive versus antigen-experienced comparison. Naive CD4+ cells and diversity were both higher in long-lived donors than in aged donors.

This TCR came from a man between 65 and 79 years old in good health. V gene TRBV12-3 or TRBV12-4 combines with J gene TRBJ2-2, with D perhaps matching TRBD1 or TRBD2 (5 bases each). Material: blood. CDR3 sequence (DNA): TGTGCCAGCAGGGGGGACCTCGGGGAGCTGTTTTTT. The encoded protein is CASRGDLGELFF.